This T cell receptor beta chain comes out of a study of technical replicates of blood from a handful of donors. The repertoire was sequenced with immunoSEQ multiplex PCR; TCRdb's copy has only in-frame clones and lacks some. This sample has tens of thousands of clones, with roughly 93% found just once. Germline CDR1 reads SGHNT; CDR2 reads YYREEE (reference sequence). Trimming removed 4 bases at V and 1 base at J, with 11 bases between. The CDR3 contains 15 residues. The receptor comes from a human donor in good health. V gene TRBV5-4 combines with J gene TRBJ2-2; D might be TRBD1 (6 bases). The sequenced material came from T cells isolated from PBMCs. This chain's CDR3 is CASSTGTLNTGELFF. DNA for the CDR3: TGTGCCAGCAGCACCGGGACATTGAACACCGGGGAGCTGTTTTTT.